The 6 T cell receptor beta chains below come from one sample, sequenced in a study of control samples from healthy donors and cancer patients. Generated by immunoSEQ multiplex PCR, the TCRdb table keeps only in-frame clones and is missing some. The sample consists of tens of thousands of clones, 90% to 95% of them appearing once. Sequenced input: PBMCs. The receptors were gathered from a man younger than 40 with colorectal cancer.

V and J are TRBV19 and TRBJ1-6; no clear D gene. The CDR3 contains 14 residues. The V gene lost 3 bases and the J gene lost 7 bases, with 10 bases spanning the gap. The germline gives CDR1 LNHDA, CDR2 SQIVND (reference sequence). The CDR3 loop is CASSMYARNSPLHF. CDR3 bases: TGTGCCAGTAGTATGTACGCCCGAAATTCACCCCTCCACTTT. Using reference TRBV19 and TRBJ1-6 for the parts outside the CDR3, the full variable domain is DGGITQSPKYLFRKEGQNVTLSCEQNLNHDAMYWYRQDPGQGLRLIYYSQIVNDFQKGDIAEGYSVSREKKESFPLTVTSAQKNPTAFYLCASSMYARNSPLHFGNGTRLTVT.

V gene TRBV12-3 or TRBV12-4 combines with J gene TRBJ1-2; D is ambiguous. The CDR3 is made up of 12 amino acids. V lost 4 bases to trimming and J lost 1 base, with 4 bases between them. CDR3: CASSSSNYGYTF. Here the CDR3 DNA reads TGTGCCAGCAGTTCAAGTAACTATGGCTACACCTTC.

The rearrangement joins TRBV15 to TRBJ1-2; 7 nucleotides line up with TRBD1. V was clipped by 0 bases and J by 4 bases; unmatched bases: 5. CDR1 is LNHNV and CDR2 is YYDKDF in the germline V gene (reference sequence). The CDR3 sequence is 15 residues long. CDR3: CATSRDLRDSYGYTF. The CDR3, as DNA: TGTGCCACCAGCAGAGATCTTCGGGACAGCTATGGCTACACCTTC.

The sample holds one count of this clone. The chain recombines TRBV7-9 with TRBJ2-7, with D possibly being TRBD1 (6 bases). Germline CDR1 reads SEHNR; CDR2 reads FQNEAQ (reference sequence). The CDR3 is 14 residues long. Trimming shortened V by 5 bases and J by 3 bases, and 14 bases separated the two germline ends. The CDR3 nucleotides are TGTGCCAGCAGCCCCCGGGACAAGTACTACGAGCAGTACTTC. Protein sequence: CASSPRDKYYEQYF.

The chain links TRBV24-1 to TRBJ1-2; 10 bases agree with TRBD1. CDR3 length equals 12 residues. CDR1 KGHDR and CDR2 SFDVKD come from the germline V gene. J lost 7 bases, V lost 10 bases, and 5 bases had no gene match. The CDR3 is CATRDRGGGYTF. Written as DNA, the CDR3 is TGTGCCACAAGGGACAGGGGAGGTGGCTACACCTTC.

The chain carries TRBV5-6 and TRBJ1-1; tentative D call: TRBD1 (5 bases). Germline V lookup: CDR1 SGHDT, CDR2 YYEEEE. The CDR3 has 12 residues. V lost 7 bases, J lost 7 bases, and 14 bases lay in between. CDR3 sequence (DNA): TGTGCCAGCGGCAGGGTGGATGGTGAAGCTTTCTTT. Translation gives CASGRVDGEAFF.